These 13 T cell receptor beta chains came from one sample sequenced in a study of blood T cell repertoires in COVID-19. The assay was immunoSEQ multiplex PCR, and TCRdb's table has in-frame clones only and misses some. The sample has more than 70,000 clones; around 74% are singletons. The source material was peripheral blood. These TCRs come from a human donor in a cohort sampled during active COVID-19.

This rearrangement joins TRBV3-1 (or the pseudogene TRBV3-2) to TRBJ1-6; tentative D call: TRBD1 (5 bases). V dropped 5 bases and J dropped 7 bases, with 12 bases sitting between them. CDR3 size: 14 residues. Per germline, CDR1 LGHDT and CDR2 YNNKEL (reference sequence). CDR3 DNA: TGTGCCAGCAGCTCTGGAGGGACCAATTCACCCCTCCACTTT. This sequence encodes CASSSGGTNSPLHF.

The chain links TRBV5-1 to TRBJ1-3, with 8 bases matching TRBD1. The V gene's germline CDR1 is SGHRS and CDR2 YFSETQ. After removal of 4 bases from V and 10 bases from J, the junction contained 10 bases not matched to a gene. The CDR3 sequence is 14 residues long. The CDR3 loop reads CASSPTGQGATIYF. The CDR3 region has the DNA TGCGCCAGCAGCCCCACTGGACAGGGAGCGACCATATATTTT.

This chain's CDR3 is CASSLGQDNEKLFF. DNA of the CDR3: TGTGCCAGCAGCTTGGGGCAGGATAATGAAAAACTGTTTTTT. This chain links TRBV7-9 with TRBJ1-4; tentative D call: TRBD1 (5 bases). CDR1 and CDR2 from the germline V gene are SEHNR and FQNEAQ (reference sequence). Trimming removed 3 bases at V and 4 bases at J, with 9 bases between. There are 14 residues in the CDR3. The complete variable domain, with remaining parts taken from reference TRBV7-9 and TRBJ1-4, reads DTGVSQNPRHKITKRGQNVTFRCDPISEHNRLYWYRQTLGQGPEFLTYFQNEAQLEKSRLLSDRFSAERPKGSFSTLEIQRTEQGDSAMYLCASSLGQDNEKLFFGSGTQLSVL.

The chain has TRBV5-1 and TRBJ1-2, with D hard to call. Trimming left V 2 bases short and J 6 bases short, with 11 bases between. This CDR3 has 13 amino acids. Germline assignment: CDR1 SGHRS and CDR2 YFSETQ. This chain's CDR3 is CASSFSGGDGYTF. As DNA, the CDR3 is TGCGCCAGCAGCTTCAGCGGCGGGGATGGCTACACCTTC.

CDR3 region: CASSEIGTGIATNEKLFF. CDR3 in DNA: TGTGCCAGCAGTGAAATAGGGACAGGGATTGCGACTAATGAAAAACTGTTTTTT. The chain combines TRBV6-1 with TRBJ1-4, with TRBD1 identical over 9 bases. V gave up 2 bases and J gave up 2 bases; unmatched junction bases: 9. The CDR3 loop spans 18 amino acids. Germline assignment: CDR1 MNHNS and CDR2 SASEGT.

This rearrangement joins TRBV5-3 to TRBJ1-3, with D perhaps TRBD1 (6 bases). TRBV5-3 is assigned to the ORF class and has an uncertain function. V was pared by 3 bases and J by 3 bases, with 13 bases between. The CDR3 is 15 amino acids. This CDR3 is CARSSRGGSGNTIYF. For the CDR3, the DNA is TGTGCCAGAAGCTCGCGCGGGGGCAGTGGAAACACCATATATTTT.

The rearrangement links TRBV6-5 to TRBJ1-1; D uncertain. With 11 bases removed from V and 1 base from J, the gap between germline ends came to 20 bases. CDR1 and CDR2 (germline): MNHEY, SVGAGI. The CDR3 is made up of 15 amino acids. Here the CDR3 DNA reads TGTGCCCTTCAACCCCGGGTAGTACCGAACACTGAAGCTTTCTTT. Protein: CALQPRVVPNTEAFF.

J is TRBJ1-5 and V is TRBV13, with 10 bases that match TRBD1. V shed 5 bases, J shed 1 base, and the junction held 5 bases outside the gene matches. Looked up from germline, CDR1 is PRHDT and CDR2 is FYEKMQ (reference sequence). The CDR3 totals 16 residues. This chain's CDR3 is CASSPGQGLSNQPQHF. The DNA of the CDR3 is TGTGCCAGCAGCCCGGGACAGGGGTTGAGCAATCAGCCCCAGCATTTT.

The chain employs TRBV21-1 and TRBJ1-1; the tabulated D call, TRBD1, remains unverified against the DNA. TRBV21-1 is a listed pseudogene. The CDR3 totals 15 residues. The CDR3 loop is CASSKLHRVNTEAFF. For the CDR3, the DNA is TGTGCCAGCAGCAAACTGCACAGAGTGAACACTGAAGCTTTCTTT.

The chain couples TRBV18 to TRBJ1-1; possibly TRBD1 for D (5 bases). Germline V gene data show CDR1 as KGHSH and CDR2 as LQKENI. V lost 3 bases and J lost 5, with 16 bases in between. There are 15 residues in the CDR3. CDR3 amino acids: CASSPNVGPGTEAFF. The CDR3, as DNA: TGTGCCAGCTCACCGAATGTAGGGCCAGGGACTGAAGCTTTCTTT.

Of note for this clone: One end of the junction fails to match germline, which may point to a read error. CDR3 sequence: CASSQLGRTSF. Here the CDR3 DNA reads TGTGCCAGCAGCCAATTAGGCCGGACAAGCTTC. The V and J genes are TRBV3-1 (or the pseudogene TRBV3-2) and TRBJ1-2, with TRBD1 as a possible D gene (5 bases). The CDR3 covers 11 residues. Germline lookup yields CDR1 LGHDT and CDR2 YNNKEL (reference sequence).

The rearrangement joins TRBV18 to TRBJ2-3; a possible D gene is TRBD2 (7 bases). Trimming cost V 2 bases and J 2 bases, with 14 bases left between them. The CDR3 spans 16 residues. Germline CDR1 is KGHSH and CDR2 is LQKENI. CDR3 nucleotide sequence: TGTGCCAGCTCACCAGGGCAGGCGGGGGCCACAGATACGCAGTATTTT. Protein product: CASSPGQAGATDTQYF.

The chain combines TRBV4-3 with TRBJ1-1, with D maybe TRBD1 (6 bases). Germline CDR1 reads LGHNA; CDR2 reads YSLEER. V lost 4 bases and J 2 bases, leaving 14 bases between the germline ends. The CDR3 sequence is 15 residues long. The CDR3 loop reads CASSRDQQGNTEAFF. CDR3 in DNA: TGCGCCAGCAGCCGAGACCAACAGGGTAACACTGAAGCTTTCTTT.